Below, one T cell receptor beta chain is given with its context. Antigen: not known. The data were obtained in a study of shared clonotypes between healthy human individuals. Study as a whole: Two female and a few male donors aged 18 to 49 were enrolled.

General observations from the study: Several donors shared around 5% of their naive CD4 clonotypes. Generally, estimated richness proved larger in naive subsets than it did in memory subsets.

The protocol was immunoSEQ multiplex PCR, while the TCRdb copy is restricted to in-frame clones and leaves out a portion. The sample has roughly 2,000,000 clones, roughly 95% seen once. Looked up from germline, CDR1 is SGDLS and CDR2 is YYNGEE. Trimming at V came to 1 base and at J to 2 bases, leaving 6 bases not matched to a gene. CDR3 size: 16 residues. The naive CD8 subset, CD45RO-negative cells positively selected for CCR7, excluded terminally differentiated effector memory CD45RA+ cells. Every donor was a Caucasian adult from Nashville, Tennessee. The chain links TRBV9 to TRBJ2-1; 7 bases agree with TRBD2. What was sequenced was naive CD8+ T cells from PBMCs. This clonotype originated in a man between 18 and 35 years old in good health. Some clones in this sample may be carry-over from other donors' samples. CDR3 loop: CASSVPSGTPYNEQFF. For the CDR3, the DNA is TGTGCCAGCAGCGTACCGAGCGGGACTCCCTACAATGAGCAGTTCTTC.